The TCR beta chain under discussion was sequenced for a study of T cell repertoires in ileal Crohn's disease. Turning to the study itself: Patients had a median approximately 7.2-year disease duration, and roughly 32% were active smokers.

On this clone: Its antigen remains unknown.

The assay was immunoSEQ multiplex PCR, and TCRdb's table has in-frame clones only and misses some. The table lists some 17,000 clones, about 70% of them singletons. This sample's time point: inflamed ileum from the surgical specimen. This CDR3 region has 13 residues. V lost 6 bases to trimming and J lost 4 bases; unmatched junction nucleotides: 2. In germline, CDR1 is MDHEN, CDR2 SYDVKM. Notes on the study in general: Clonality above 26.8% at surgery always came with endoscopic recurrence. Mucosal expansions were suggested to be mainly CD8 T cells.

The receptor was isolated from an adult with Crohn's disease. Sequenced input: ileal tissue. V gene TRBV28 combines with J gene TRBJ1-2, with 10 bases matching TRBD1. CDR3 nucleotides: TGTGCCAGCAGGACAGGGGGCCCCTATGGCTACACCTTC. It specifies CASRTGGPYGYTF.